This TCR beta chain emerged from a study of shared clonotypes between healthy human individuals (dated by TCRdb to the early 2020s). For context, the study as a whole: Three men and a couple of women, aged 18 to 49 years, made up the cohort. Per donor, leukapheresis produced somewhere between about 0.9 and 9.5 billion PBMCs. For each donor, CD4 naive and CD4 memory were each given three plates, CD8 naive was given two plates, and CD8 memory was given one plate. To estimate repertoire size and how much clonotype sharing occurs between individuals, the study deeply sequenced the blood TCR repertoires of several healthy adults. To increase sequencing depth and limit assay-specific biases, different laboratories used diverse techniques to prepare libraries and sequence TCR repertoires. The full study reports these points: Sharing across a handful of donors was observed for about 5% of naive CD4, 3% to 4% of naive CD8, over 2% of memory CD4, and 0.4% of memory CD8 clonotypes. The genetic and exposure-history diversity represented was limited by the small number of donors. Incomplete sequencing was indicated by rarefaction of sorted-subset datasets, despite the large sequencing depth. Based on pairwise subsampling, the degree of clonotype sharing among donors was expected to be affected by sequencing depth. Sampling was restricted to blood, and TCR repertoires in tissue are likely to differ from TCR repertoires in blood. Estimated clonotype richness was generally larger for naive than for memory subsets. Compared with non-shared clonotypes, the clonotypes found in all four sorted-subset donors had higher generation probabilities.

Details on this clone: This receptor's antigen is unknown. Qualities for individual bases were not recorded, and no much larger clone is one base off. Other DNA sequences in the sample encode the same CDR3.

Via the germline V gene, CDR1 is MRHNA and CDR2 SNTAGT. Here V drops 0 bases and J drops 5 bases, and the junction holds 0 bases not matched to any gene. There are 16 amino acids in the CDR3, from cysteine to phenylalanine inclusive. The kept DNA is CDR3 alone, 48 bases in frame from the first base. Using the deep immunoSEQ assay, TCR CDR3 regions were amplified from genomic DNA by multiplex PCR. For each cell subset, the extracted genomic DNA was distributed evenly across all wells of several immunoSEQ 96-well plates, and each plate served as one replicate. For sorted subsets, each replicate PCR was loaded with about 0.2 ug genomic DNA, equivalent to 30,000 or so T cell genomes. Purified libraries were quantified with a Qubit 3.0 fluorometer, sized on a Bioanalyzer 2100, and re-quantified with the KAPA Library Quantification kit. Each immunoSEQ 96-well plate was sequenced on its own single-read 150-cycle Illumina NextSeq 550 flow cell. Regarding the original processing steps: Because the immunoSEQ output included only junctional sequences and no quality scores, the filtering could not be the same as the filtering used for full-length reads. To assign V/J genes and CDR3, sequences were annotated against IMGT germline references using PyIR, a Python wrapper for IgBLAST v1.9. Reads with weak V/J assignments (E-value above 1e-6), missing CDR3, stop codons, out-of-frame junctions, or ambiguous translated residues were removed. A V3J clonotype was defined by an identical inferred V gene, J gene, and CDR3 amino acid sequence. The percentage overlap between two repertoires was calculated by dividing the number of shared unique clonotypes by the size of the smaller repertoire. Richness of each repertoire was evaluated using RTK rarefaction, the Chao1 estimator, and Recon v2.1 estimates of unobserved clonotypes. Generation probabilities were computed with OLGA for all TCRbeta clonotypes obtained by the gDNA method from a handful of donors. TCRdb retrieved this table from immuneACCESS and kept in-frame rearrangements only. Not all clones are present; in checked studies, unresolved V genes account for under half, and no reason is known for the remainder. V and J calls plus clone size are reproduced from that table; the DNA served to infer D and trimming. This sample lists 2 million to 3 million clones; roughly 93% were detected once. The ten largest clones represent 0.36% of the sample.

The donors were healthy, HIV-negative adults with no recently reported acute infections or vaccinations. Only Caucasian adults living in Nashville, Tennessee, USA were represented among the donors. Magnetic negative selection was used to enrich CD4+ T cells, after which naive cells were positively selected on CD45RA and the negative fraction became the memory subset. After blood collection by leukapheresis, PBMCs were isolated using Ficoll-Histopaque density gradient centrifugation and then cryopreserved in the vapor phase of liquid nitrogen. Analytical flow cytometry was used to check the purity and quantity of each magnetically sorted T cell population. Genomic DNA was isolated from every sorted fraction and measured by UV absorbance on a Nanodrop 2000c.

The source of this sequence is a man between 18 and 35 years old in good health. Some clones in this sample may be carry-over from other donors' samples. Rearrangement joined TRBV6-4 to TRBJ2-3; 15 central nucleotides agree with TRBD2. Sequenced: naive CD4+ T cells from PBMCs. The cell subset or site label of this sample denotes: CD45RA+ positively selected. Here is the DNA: TGTGCCAGCAGTGACTCGGGACTAGCGGGAGGAGATACGCAGTATTTT. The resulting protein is CASSDSGLAGGDTQYF.